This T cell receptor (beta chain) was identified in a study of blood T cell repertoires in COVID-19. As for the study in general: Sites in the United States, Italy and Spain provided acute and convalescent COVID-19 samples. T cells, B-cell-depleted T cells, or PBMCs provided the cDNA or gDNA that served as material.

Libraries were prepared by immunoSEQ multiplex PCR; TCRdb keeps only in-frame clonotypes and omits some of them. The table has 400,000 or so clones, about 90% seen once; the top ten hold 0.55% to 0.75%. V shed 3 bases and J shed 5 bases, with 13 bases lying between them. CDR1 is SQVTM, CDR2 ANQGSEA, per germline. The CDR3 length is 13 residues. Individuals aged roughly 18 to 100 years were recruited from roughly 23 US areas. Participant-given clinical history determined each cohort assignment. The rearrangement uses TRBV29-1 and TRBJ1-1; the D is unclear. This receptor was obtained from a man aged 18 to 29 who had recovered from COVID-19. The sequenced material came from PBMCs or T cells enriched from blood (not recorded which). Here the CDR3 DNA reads TGCAGCGTTGACGACGTCTTGAGGACTGAAGCTTTCTTT. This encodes CSVDDVLRTEAFF.